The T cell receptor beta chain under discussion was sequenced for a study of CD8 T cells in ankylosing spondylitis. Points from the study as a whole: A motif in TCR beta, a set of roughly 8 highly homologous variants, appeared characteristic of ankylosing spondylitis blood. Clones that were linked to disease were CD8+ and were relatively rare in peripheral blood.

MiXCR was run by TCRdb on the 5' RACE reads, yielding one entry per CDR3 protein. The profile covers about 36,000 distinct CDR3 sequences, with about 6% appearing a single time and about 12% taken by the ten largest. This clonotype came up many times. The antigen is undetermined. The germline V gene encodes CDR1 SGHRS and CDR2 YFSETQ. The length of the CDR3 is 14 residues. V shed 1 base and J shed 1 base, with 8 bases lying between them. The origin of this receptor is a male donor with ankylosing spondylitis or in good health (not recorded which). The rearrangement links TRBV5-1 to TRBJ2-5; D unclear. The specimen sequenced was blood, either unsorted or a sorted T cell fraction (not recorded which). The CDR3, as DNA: TGCGCCAGCAGCTTGAGCAGACTCCAAGAGACCCAGTACTTC. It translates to CASSLSRLQETQYF.